Sequencing of this T cell receptor beta chain was carried out in a study of blood T cell repertoires in COVID-19. This clone was picked up one time. Assay: immunoSEQ multiplex PCR; the TCRdb copy retains only in-frame clones and omits some. The sample consists of a few hundred thousand clones, around 90% of them appearing once. The CDR3 is 13 residues long. The V gene's germline CDR1 is LGHDT and CDR2 YNNKEL (reference sequence). The V gene lost 0 bases and the J gene lost 9 bases, with 9 bases spanning the gap. The receptor was derived from a woman in her thirties or forties who had recovered from COVID-19. Material for sequencing was peripheral blood. The rearrangement uses TRBV3-1 (or the pseudogene TRBV3-2) and TRBJ1-5; no reliable D call. The DNA for the CDR3 is TGTGCCAGCAGCCAAGAGGGAGGAACGCCCCAGCATTTT. This codes for CASSQEGGTPQHF.